These 11 T cell receptor beta chains were sequenced from one sample in a study of blood T cell repertoires in COVID-19. This table comes from immunoSEQ multiplex PCR, and its TCRdb copy is limited to in-frame clones, with some not included. Of around 250,000 clones listed, approximately 89% are singletons. Sequenced material: PBMCs or T cells enriched from blood (not recorded which). Every receptor here comes from a woman aged 40 to 55 who had been exposed to COVID-19.

This clone appeared once. V usage is TRBV6-2 or TRBV6-3 and J usage is TRBJ2-7; the D gene is possibly TRBD1 (5 bases). The germline CDR1 and CDR2 sequences are MNHEY and SVGEGT. This CDR3 contains 14 residues. V lost 2 bases and J lost 4, with 12 bases in between. The CDR3 DNA follows: TGTGCCAGCAGTTACGCAGGGCAGCGATACGAGCAGTACGTC. As protein: CASSYAGQRYEQYV.

V is TRBV19 and J is TRBJ2-1; 13 bases are a match to TRBD2. CDR3 length: 15 residues. Germline CDR1 is LNHDA and CDR2 is SQIVND (reference sequence). The junction had 5 bases not matched to a gene; V was cut back by 5 bases and J by 7 bases. As DNA, the CDR3 is TGTGCCAGTAGTCACCTGACTAGCGGGGGGAATGAGCAGTTCTTC. This codes for CASSHLTSGGNEQFF.

The chain combines TRBV11-2 with TRBJ2-1; perhaps TRBD1 as D (5 bases). Germline lookup yields CDR1 SGHAT and CDR2 FQNNGV. Trimming stripped 3 bases from V and 8 bases from J, with 14 bases between. CDR3 length: 14 residues. CDR3 sequence reads: CASSFHRIHDEQFF. CDR3 DNA: TGTGCCAGCAGCTTCCACAGGATCCACGATGAGCAGTTCTTC.

V usage is TRBV6-5 and J usage is TRBJ1-1; D might be TRBD1 (6 bases). The CDR3 extends over 15 amino acids. Trimming took 4 bases from V and 2 from J, leaving 14 bases between them. Germline CDR1 MNHEY, CDR2 SVGAGI. The CDR3 coding sequence is TGTGCCAGCAGTTTACAGGGCCAGCTTAACACTGAAGCTTTCTTT. It codes for CASSLQGQLNTEAFF.

V is TRBV7-2 and J is TRBJ2-7; 7 bases line up with TRBD1. Germline trimming cut 4 bases from V and 7 bases from J; bases unmatched to any gene: 10. Germline loops: CDR1 SGHTA, CDR2 FQGNSA. The CDR3 runs to 14 residues. The CDR3 bases are TGTGCCAGCAGCTCCCCGACAGGGTTGCAAGAGCAGTACTTC. This translates into CASSSPTGLQEQYF.

V usage is TRBV6-5 and J usage is TRBJ1-4; tentative D call: TRBD1 (6 bases). There are 15 residues in the CDR3. Trimming took off 1 base at V and 8 bases at J, with 14 bases between the two ends. CDR1 and CDR2 from the germline V gene are MNHEY and SVGAGI. CDR3 sequence reads: CASSYYGGRGEKLFF. In DNA, the CDR3 is TGTGCCAGCAGTTACTACGGGGGGCGTGGGGAAAAACTGTTTTTT.

The V and J genes are TRBV5-1 and TRBJ1-6; 9 bases map to TRBD1. The CDR3 has 19 residues. The germline gives CDR1 SGHRS, CDR2 YFSETQ. V lost 0 bases to trimming and J lost 0 bases; unmatched junction nucleotides: 7. CDR3 protein: CASSLVGQGLSSYNSPLHF. The CDR3 nucleotides are TGCGCCAGCAGCTTGGTGGGACAGGGACTGAGCTCCTATAATTCACCCCTCCACTTT.

V is TRBV6-2 or TRBV6-3 and J is TRBJ2-7, with a possible D match to TRBD2 (5 bases). The CDR3 runs to 16 residues. CDR1 is MNHEY and CDR2 is SVGEGT in the germline V gene. V shed 2 bases and J shed 4 bases, with 18 bases lying between them. The CDR3 region is CASSYIDTGKQYEQYF. CDR3 nucleotide sequence: TGTGCCAGCAGTTACATCGATACGGGGAAACAATACGAGCAGTACTTC.

The chain employs TRBV5-6 and TRBJ2-3; perhaps TRBD1 as D (5 bases). The ends were cut back, 1 base at V and 4 bases at J, with 16 bases in the middle. Per germline, CDR1 SGHDT and CDR2 YYEEEE. This CDR3 comprises 16 residues. CDR3 sequence: CASSLYMQGPSDTQYF. The CDR3 DNA sequence: TGTGCCAGCAGCTTGTATATGCAGGGTCCCTCAGATACGCAGTATTTT.

The chain joins TRBV28 to TRBJ1-5; possible D gene TRBD1, 6 bases. Germline V gene sequence: CDR1 MDHEN, CDR2 SYDVKM. The germline V and J ends were trimmed by 6 bases and 9 bases, with 21 bases remaining between them. The CDR3 is 15 amino acids. CDR3 sequence (DNA): TGTGCCAGCAGCGGATTGACAGGCACCTCAAGGCCCCAGCATTTT. Translating it yields CASSGLTGTSRPQHF.

The chain has TRBV6-6 and TRBJ2-7, with D possibly matching TRBD1 (6 bases). V gave up 4 bases and J gave up 6 bases, with 22 bases separating them. The germline gives CDR1 MNHNY, CDR2 SVGAGI (reference sequence). The CDR3 is 16 amino acids. The CDR3 sequence: CASSSRTGIHNLEQYV. DNA for the CDR3: TGTGCCAGCAGTTCGCGAACAGGGATACATAACCTCGAGCAGTACGTC.